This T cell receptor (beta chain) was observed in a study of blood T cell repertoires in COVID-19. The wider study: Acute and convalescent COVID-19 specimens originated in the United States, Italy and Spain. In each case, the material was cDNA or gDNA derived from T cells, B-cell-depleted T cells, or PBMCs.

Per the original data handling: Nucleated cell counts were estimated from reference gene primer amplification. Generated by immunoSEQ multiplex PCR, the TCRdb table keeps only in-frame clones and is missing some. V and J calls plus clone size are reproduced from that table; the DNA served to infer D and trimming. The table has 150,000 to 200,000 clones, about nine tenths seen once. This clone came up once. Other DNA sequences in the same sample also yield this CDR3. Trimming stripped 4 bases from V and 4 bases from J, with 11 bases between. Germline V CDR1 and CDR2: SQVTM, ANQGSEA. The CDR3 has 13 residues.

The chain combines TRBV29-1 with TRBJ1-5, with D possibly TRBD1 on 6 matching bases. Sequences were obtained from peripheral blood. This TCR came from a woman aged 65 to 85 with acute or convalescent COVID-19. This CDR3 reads CSVATGTNQPQHF. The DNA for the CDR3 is TGCAGCGTTGCGACAGGAACTAATCAGCCCCAGCATTTT.